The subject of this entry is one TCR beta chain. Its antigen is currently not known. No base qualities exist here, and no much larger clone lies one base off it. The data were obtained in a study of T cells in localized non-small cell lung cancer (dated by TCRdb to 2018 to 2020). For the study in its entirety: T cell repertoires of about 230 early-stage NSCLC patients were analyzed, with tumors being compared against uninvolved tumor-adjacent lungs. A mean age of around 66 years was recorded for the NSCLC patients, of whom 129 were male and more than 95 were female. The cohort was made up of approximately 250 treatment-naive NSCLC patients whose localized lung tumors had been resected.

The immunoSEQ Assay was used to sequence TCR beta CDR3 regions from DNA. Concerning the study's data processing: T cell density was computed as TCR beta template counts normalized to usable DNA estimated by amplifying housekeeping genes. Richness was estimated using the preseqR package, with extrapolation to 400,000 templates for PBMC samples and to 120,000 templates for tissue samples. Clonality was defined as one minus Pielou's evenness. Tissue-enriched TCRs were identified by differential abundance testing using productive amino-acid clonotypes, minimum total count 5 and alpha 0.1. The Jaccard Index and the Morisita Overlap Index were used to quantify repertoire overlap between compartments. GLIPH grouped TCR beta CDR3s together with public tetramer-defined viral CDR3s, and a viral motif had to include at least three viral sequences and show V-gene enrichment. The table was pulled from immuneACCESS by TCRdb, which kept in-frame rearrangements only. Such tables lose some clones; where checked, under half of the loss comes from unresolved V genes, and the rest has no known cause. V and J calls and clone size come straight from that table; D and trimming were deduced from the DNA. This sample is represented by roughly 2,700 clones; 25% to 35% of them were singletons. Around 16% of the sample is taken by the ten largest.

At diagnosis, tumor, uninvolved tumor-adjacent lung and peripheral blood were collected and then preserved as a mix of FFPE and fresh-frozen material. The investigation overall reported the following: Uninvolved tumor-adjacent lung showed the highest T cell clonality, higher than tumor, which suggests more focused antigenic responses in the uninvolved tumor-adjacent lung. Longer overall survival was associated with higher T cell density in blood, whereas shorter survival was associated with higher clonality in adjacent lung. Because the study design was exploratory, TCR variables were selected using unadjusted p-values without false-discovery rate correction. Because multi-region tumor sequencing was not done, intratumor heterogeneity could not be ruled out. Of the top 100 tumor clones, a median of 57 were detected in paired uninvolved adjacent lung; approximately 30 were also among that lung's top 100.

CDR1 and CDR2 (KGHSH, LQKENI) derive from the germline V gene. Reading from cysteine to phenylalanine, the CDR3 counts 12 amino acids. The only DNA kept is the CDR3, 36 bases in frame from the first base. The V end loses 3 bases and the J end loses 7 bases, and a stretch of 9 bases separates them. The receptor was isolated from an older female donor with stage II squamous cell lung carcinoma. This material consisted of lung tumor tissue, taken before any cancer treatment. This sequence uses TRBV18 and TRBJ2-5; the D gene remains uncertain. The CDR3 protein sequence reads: CASSPDAWTQYF. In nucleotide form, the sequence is TGTGCCAGCTCACCCGATGCTTGGACCCAGTACTTC.